This T cell receptor (beta chain) was profiled in a study of CD8 T cells in Susac syndrome. The study, taken as a whole, reports: A relatively small number of individuals underwent TCR sequencing and HLA analysis.

RNA, at roughly 0.45 to 1 ug, was reverse transcribed with random hexamers. immunoSEQ multiplex PCR amplified TCR beta CDR3 across 54 Vbeta, 13 Jbeta. TCRdb used MiXCR to reprocess the immunoSEQ multiplex PCR reads, holding one entry per CDR3 protein. The sample holds 150,000 to 200,000 distinct CDR3 sequences, approximately 95% seen once. Remarks on this clonotype: Its matching antigen is unknown.

CDR1 and CDR2 from the germline V gene are ENHRY and SYGVKD. CDR3 length: 15 residues. Losses at the gene ends were 2 bases for V and 2 bases for J; bases not matched to a gene: 5. Sequencing targeted TCR beta in T cells from blood (CD8+ and CD4+). CD8+ and CD4+ T cells were negatively isolated; TEMRA cells were FACS-enriched. The receptor comes from a human donor with multiple sclerosis. The sequencing input was CD8+ T cells from PBMCs. The chain links TRBV10-3 to TRBJ2-5; 7 nucleotides match TRBD2. CDR3 nucleotide sequence: TGTGCCATCAGTGAGGCGGGGGTCACTCAAGAGACCCAGTACTTC. Translation gives CAISEAGVTQETQYF.